This T cell receptor (beta chain) comes out of a study of cytomegalovirus exposure and HLA in healthy donors. As for the study in general: T cells numbering around 190 million yielded around 120 million unique TCR beta sequences in an earlier analysis.

13 Jbeta primers and 60 Vbeta primers were used for the PCR. Assay used: immunoSEQ multiplex PCR; TCRdb lists only in-frame clones, some missing. This sample carries 90,000 to 120,000 clones, roughly 73% of them seen once, and the ten largest clones take around 7.8%. Regarding this clone: The antigen is unknown.

Germline V gene lookup returns CDR1 SGHAT and CDR2 FQNNGV. The CDR3 is 12 amino acids. The germline V and J ends were trimmed by 4 bases and 8 bases, with 9 bases remaining between them. Findings of the study overall: It was only CMV serostatus that was available as immune exposure information. Prediction of most subjects' HLA-A and HLA-B alleles by TCR beta sequences was reportedly accurate.

This TCR came from a man aged 25-45 years in good health and CMV-seronegative. The source material was PBMCs. The V gene is TRBV11-2, the J gene TRBJ2-1, with unresolved D. CDR3 protein: CASSSSPYEQFF. The CDR3 DNA reads TGTGCCAGCAGCTCAAGCCCCTATGAGCAGTTCTTC.